The sequence of this TCR beta chain was determined in a study of blood T cells in healthy people across ages. Study-wide findings and caveats: Both naive CD4+ cell counts and diversity were greater in long-lived donors than in aged donors.

With respect to this clonotype: Antigen unknown. A much larger clone sits a single nucleotide away, making a read error possible.

This CDR3 is 18 amino acids long. CDR1 is MNHEY, CDR2 SVGAGI, per germline. Trimming removed 0 bases at V and 0 bases at J, with 17 bases between. Next came a second PCR, run for about 7 to 12 cycles, which used a sample-barcoded 5' primer along with a J-beta primer mix. TCRdb independently ran MiXCR on the 5' RACE reads; one entry per CDR3 protein. The sample holds fewer than 750,000 distinct CDR3 sequences, approximately 52% seen once. The chain carries TRBV6-5 and TRBJ1-1; D not resolved. The receptor was derived from a woman aged 80 or over in good health. The specimen was blood. CDR3 nucleotide sequence: TGTGCCAGCAGTTACTCTATCTTTGTGCGGCCGATGAACACTGAAGCTTTCTTT. It is translated as CASSYSIFVRPMNTEAFF.